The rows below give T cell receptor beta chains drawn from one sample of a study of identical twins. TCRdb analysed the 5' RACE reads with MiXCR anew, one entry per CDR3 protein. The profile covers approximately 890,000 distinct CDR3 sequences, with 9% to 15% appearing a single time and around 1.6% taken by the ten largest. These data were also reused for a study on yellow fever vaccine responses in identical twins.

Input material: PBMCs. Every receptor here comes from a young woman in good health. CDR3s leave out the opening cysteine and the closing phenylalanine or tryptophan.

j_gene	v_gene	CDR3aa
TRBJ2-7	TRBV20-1	SAMGPREQY
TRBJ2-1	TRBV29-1	SVEGTSEGSYNEQF
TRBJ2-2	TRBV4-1	ASSQRDIYTNTGELF
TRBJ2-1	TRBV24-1	ATSDWGGSTDNEQF
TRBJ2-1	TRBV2	ASSRDRGTRGSYNEQF
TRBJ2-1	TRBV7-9	ASSARLAATSYNEQF
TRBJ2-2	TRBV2	ASRAGTGGPGELF
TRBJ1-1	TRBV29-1	SVHRALRAEAF
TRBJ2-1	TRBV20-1	SATSVEQF
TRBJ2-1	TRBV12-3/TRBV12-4	ASSLGLEPDNEQF
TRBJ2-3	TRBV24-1	ATSDRGRDGTDTQY
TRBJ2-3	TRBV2	AGKAVANHVDTQY
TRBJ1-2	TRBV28	ASSFNVRSGYT
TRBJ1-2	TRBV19	ASSMDYGYT
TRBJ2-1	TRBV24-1	ATSEGLAGGEQF
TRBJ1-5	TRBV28	ASSSLLKGRGNQPQH
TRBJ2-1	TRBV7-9	ASTNRDEQF
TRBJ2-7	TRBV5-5	ASSLWLAGDYEQY
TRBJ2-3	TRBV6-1	ASGRADTQY
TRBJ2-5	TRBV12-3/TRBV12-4	ASSLDRGYQETQY
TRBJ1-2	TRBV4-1	ASSQADRDKWDYT
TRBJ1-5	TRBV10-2	ATRGVEQPQH
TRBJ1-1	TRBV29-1	SVGRRGQEKLYGNTEAF
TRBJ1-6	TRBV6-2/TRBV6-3	ASSYSVGQGFSPLH
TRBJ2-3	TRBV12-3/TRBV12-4	ASGEQGAGNTQY